This entry is about one T cell receptor (beta chain). Source study methods: Estimates of nucleated cell counts were drawn from the amplification of reference gene primers. TCRdb's table, derived via immunoSEQ multiplex PCR, lists solely in-frame clones and lacks some. V, J and clone size derive from that table, while D and trimming were established from the DNA sequence. The table lists some 59,000 clones, roughly 90% of them singletons. This record belongs to a study of blood T cell repertoires in COVID-19. In the study overall: The United States, Italy and Spain supplied acute and convalescent COVID-19 samples. PBMCs, B-cell-depleted T cells, or T cells provided the cDNA or gDNA that made up the material.

V shed 5 bases, J shed 3 bases, and the junction held 7 bases outside the gene matches. The length of the CDR3 is 15 residues. CDR1 and CDR2 from the germline V gene are SGHTA and FQGNSA. Sequencing input: peripheral blood. This rearrangement joins TRBV7-2 to TRBJ2-4; 7 bases align to TRBD1. This TCR was sampled from a man aged 50 to 59 with acute or convalescent COVID-19. The CDR3 region is CASSLDRVIKNIQYF. The CDR3 DNA follows: TGTGCCAGCAGCCTAGACAGGGTTATCAAAAACATTCAGTACTTC.